The clone carrying this T cell receptor (beta chain) was seen only once. The germline V gene has CDR1 LGHNA and CDR2 YNFKEQ. CDR3 size: 14 residues. Trimming cost V 0 bases and J 6 bases, with 11 bases left between them. With 60 Vbeta and 13 Jbeta primers, the PCR was carried out. The data were produced by immunoSEQ multiplex PCR, yet TCRdb's version contains in-frame clones alone and is incomplete. The sample yields 85,000 to 95,000 clones, roughly 69% seen once. This sample is part of a study of cytomegalovirus exposure and HLA in healthy donors. The sequenced sample consisted of PBMCs. The sequence came from a woman in her 30s in good health and CMV-seronegative. The gene calls are TRBV4-2 and TRBJ1-2; D might be TRBD1 (6 bases). The DNA for the CDR3 is TGTGCCAGCAGCCAAGATGGGGGCTATGATGGCTACACCTTC. This gives the protein CASSQDGGYDGYTF.